Each of the 27 T cell receptor beta chains below was sequenced from the same sample in a study of beta chain features in type 1 diabetes. Overall study results and limits: Moderate yet significant TCRB CDR3 shortening was seen in Type 1 diabetes patients in all four CD4+ subsets.

The whole isolated RNA underwent reverse transcription, so sequencing captured expressed TCRB transcripts. The table came from immunoSEQ multiplex PCR; TCRdb's copy has only in-frame clones and leaves some out. The sample has some 190,000 clones; about 8% are singletons. Their antigen targets remain unknown. Sequenced material: central memory CD4+ T cells from blood. The receptors stem from a middle-aged woman with type 1 diabetes.

V gene TRBV7-2 combines with J gene TRBJ2-7, with TRBD2 matching 8 bases. CDR3 length: 15 residues. Germline V gene lookup returns CDR1 SGHTA and CDR2 FQGNSA. Trimming cost V 5 bases and J 7 bases; bases outside gene matches: 13. Here the CDR3 DNA reads TGTGCCAGCAGCGACCAGCGGGGGTGGTCTAGTGAGCAGTACTTC. It is translated as CASSDQRGWSSEQYF.

This chain connects TRBV6-5 to TRBJ1-1; D possibly corresponds to TRBD1 (6 bases). Trimming removed 7 bases at V and 1 base at J, with 13 bases between. Germline CDR1 and CDR2: MNHEY and SVGAGI. CDR3 length: 14 residues. The CDR3 DNA reads as TGTGCCAGCATAGTTCCAGGGGCGAACACTGAAGCTTTCTTT. Translating gives CASIVPGANTEAFF.

This clone was counted only a few times. J is TRBJ2-4 and V is TRBV7-2; 8 positions agree with TRBD2. Looked up from germline, CDR1 is SGHTA and CDR2 is FQGNSA. The CDR3 has 15 amino acids. The trim removed 1 base at V and 7 bases at J, leaving 6 bases unmatched. The CDR3 DNA reads as TGTGCCAGCAGCTTAGGAGCGGGAGAAGGTAACATTCAGTACTTC. Translating it yields CASSLGAGEGNIQYF.

The V call is TRBV9, the J call TRBJ2-1; the match to TRBD2 covers 9 bases. The CDR3 length is 17 residues. Germline trimming cut 0 bases from V and 4 bases from J; bases unmatched to any gene: 8. The germline CDR1 and CDR2 sequences are SGDLS and YYNGEE. The CDR3 here is CASSVEVDSGSYNEQFF. The CDR3 region has the DNA TGTGCCAGCAGCGTAGAGGTGGATAGCGGGAGTTACAATGAGCAGTTCTTC.

This chain links TRBV28 with TRBJ2-3; weak D call: TRBD1 (6 bases). This CDR3 is 15 amino acids long. Per the germline V gene, CDR1 is MDHEN and CDR2 is SYDVKM. V lost 6 bases to trimming and J lost 2 bases, with 15 bases between them. The CDR3 nucleotides are TGTGCCAGCAGGAAGCCGGGACATAACACAGATACGCAGTATTTT. Amino acids: CASRKPGHNTDTQYF.

The chain has TRBV7-2 and TRBJ2-1; weak D call: TRBD1 (5 bases). The V gene's germline CDR1 is SGHTA and CDR2 FQGNSA. Deletions cut 1 base from V and 5 bases from J, with 15 bases between. This CDR3 has 16 amino acids. CDR3 bases: TGTGCCAGCAGCTTAGAATCGGGCAGGGCCAACAATGAGCAGTTCTTC. It yields the protein CASSLESGRANNEQFF.

This clone was seen a few times. The chain carries TRBV18 and TRBJ1-5; 8 positions match TRBD1. V gave up 8 bases and J gave up 0 bases; unmatched junction bases: 21. The germline CDR1 and CDR2 sequences are KGHSH and LQKENI. This CDR3 comprises 20 residues. CDR3 DNA: TGTGCCAGCACCCTCACGGCTGGGGGACAGGCCGCTTATAGCAATCAGCCCCAGCATTTT. This encodes CASTLTAGGQAAYSNQPQHF.

In its sample, this clone was seen a few times. The chain links TRBV7-2 to TRBJ1-1; D perhaps matches TRBD1 (5 bases). From germline, CDR1 is SGHTA and CDR2 FQGNSA. The CDR3 is 14 amino acids. V lost 5 bases, J lost 4 bases, and 14 bases lay in between. As DNA, the CDR3 is TGTGCCAGCAGCCCCTCTAGGGGCGGCACTGAAGCTTTCTTT. Protein sequence: CASSPSRGGTEAFF.

The rearrangement links TRBV5-1 to TRBJ1-5; a possible D gene is TRBD1 (5 bases). V was cut by 2 bases and J by 7 bases, with 10 bases left in between. Germline V lookup: CDR1 SGHRS, CDR2 YFSETQ. The CDR3 length is 13 residues. This CDR3 reads CASSFQGGQPQHF. CDR3 sequence (DNA): TGCGCCAGCAGCTTTCAGGGAGGGCAGCCCCAGCATTTT. Combining the CDR3 with reference TRBV5-1 and TRBJ1-5 gives the whole variable domain KAGVTQTPRYLIKTRGQQVTLSCSPISGHRSVSWYQQTPGQGLQFLFEYFSETQRNKGNFPGRFSGRQFSNSRSEMNVSTLELGDSALYLCASSFQGGQPQHFGDGTRLSIL.

The sample holds a few counts of this clone. The V gene is TRBV7-2, the J gene TRBJ2-4; 7 positions agree with TRBD1. Germline CDR1 SGHTA, CDR2 FQGNSA. V lost 2 bases, J lost 1 base, and 2 bases stayed unmatched. The CDR3 runs to 15 residues. The CDR3 here is CASSLPTGAKNIQYF. The CDR3 DNA sequence: TGTGCCAGCAGCTTACCGACAGGGGCCAAAAACATTCAGTACTTC.

The J gene is TRBJ1-6, the V gene TRBV13; TRBD1 aligns across 9 bases. The CDR3 contains 16 residues. The junction had 8 bases not matched to a gene; V was cut back by 4 bases and J by 7 bases. The germline V gene has CDR1 PRHDT and CDR2 FYEKMQ (reference sequence). CDR3 loop: CASSYLQGAVNSPLHF. In DNA form, the CDR3 reads TGTGCCAGCAGCTACCTACAGGGGGCGGTGAATTCACCCCTCCACTTT.

Only a few counts were recorded for this clone. The CDR3 coding sequence is TGCGCCAGCAGCACGGACAGGGGTCAGCCCCAGCATTTT. It specifies CASSTDRGQPQHF. J is TRBJ1-5 and V is TRBV4-3, with 9 bases fitting TRBD1. The CDR3 has 13 amino acids. V lost 5 bases to trimming and J lost 6 bases; unmatched junction nucleotides: 2. The germline gives CDR1 LGHNA, CDR2 YSLEER.

This clone was counted a few times. This chain links TRBV5-6 with TRBJ2-6, with TRBD1 as a possible D gene (5 bases). Trimming took 1 base from V and 2 from J, leaving 7 bases between them. Looked up from germline, CDR1 is SGHDT and CDR2 is YYEEEE. The CDR3 extends over 15 amino acids. The CDR3 loop reads CASSLLGPGANVLTF. CDR3 nucleotide sequence: TGTGCCAGCAGCTTGTTGGGGCCTGGGGCCAACGTCCTGACTTTC.

This clone was found a few times. The rearrangement joins TRBV25-1 to TRBJ2-3; TRBD2 might be the D (7 bases). CDR1 is MGHDK, CDR2 SYGVNS, per germline. The ends were cut back, 4 bases at V and 1 base at J, with 15 bases in the middle. The CDR3 is 16 residues long. The CDR3 nucleotides are TGTGCCAGCAGTGGGAGGGGGGGCTCTCGCACAGATACGCAGTATTTT. Amino acid sequence: CASSGRGGSRTDTQYF.

The chain joins TRBV9 to TRBJ2-4; 7 bases are a match to TRBD2. V was clipped by 0 bases and J by 4 bases; unmatched bases: 7. The CDR3 runs to 16 residues. Germline CDR1 reads SGDLS; CDR2 reads YYNGEE. This chain's CDR3 is CASSVEASGGKNIQYF. Written as DNA, the CDR3 is TGTGCCAGCAGCGTAGAGGCTAGCGGTGGGAAAAACATTCAGTACTTC. The full variable domain, completed using reference TRBV9 and TRBJ2-4, is DSGVTQTPKHLITATGQRVTLRCSPRSGDLSVYWYQQSLDQGLQFLIQYYNGEERAKGNILERFSAQQFPDLHSELNLSSLELGDSALYFCASSVEASGGKNIQYFGAGTRLSVL.

This clone was counted many times. The chain links TRBV5-8 to TRBJ1-4, with TRBD1 identical over 8 bases. Germline lookup yields CDR1 SGHTS and CDR2 YDEGEE. The CDR3 is 14 amino acids. Unmatched junction bases numbered 3, after V lost 3 bases and J lost 5 bases. CDR3 sequence: CASSYRDRNEKLFF. In DNA, the CDR3 is TGTGCCAGCAGCTACCGGGACAGGAATGAAAAACTGTTTTTT.

J is TRBJ2-1 and V is TRBV7-8, with D hard to call. Germline V CDR1 and CDR2: SGHVS, FQNEAQ. Trimming cost V 4 bases and J 1 base, with 8 bases left between them. The CDR3 has 14 residues. CDR3 in amino acids: CASSSSESYNEQFF. CDR3 DNA: TGTGCCAGCAGCTCGTCCGAGTCCTACAATGAGCAGTTCTTC.

This clone has more than one count but fewer than ten. This chain uses TRBV5-4 with TRBJ1-1; TRBD1 might be the D (5 bases). The V end lost 3 bases, the J end lost 1 base, and 10 bases lay between the germline ends. Germline CDR1 reads SGHNT; CDR2 reads YYREEE (reference sequence). This CDR3 is built from 14 residues. This chain's CDR3 is CASSSVTANTEAFF. In DNA form, the CDR3 reads TGTGCCAGCAGCTCCGTGACAGCGAACACTGAAGCTTTCTTT.

The chain employs TRBV28 and TRBJ2-1; 7 nucleotides match TRBD1. J gave up 0 bases and V 3 bases, and 5 bases lay outside the gene matches. Germline CDR1 and CDR2: MDHEN and SYDVKM. The CDR3 covers 16 residues. As DNA, the CDR3 is TGTGCCAGCAGTTTTAGGGGACAGTCCTCCTACAATGAGCAGTTCTTC. Its translation: CASSFRGQSSYNEQFF.

The rearrangement uses TRBV7-8 and TRBJ1-5, with 8 nucleotides matching TRBD1. The CDR3 consists of 14 residues. Germline CDR1 reads SGHVS; CDR2 reads FQNEAQ. J gave up 6 bases and V 5 bases, and 6 bases lay outside the gene matches. The CDR3 protein is CASSVTGEGQPQHF. For the CDR3, the DNA is TGTGCCAGCAGCGTGACAGGGGAGGGTCAGCCCCAGCATTTT.

This chain connects TRBV7-3 to TRBJ2-1; D gene ambiguous. Germline V gene data show CDR1 as SGHTA and CDR2 as FQGTGA. The V end was cut by 1 base, the J end by 6 bases, with 7 bases between. This CDR3 is 13 amino acids long. The CDR3 reads CASSLSESNEQFF. The CDR3 bases are TGTGCCAGCAGCTTAAGTGAGAGCAATGAGCAGTTCTTC.

V usage is TRBV25-1 and J usage is TRBJ1-2, with a possible D match to TRBD1 (5 bases). There are 13 residues in the CDR3. Germline V CDR1 and CDR2: MGHDK, SYGVNS. V was clipped by 3 bases and J by 6 bases, with 11 bases between them. CDR3 region: CASSDPWGDGYTF. The CDR3 DNA reads as TGTGCCAGCAGTGACCCCTGGGGCGATGGCTACACCTTC.

This chain joins TRBV27 and TRBJ2-3; 8 nucleotides line up with TRBD1. The CDR3 length is 15 residues. CDR1 MNHEY and CDR2 SMNVEV come from the germline V gene (reference sequence). The V gene end was trimmed by 5 bases and the J gene end by 4 bases; junction bases not matched to a gene: 8. The CDR3 DNA follows: TGTGCCAGCAGTCCTTATTTGACAGGGGCAGATACGCAGTATTTT. It is translated as CASSPYLTGADTQYF.

This clone was seen a handful of times. This chain links TRBV7-8 with TRBJ2-5; D uncertain. CDR3 length equals 16 residues. Germline V gene lookup returns CDR1 SGHVS and CDR2 FQNEAQ. Trimming cost V 2 bases and J 5 bases, with 18 bases left between them. CDR3 region: CASSLTLAAVHETQYF. The DNA for the CDR3 is TGTGCCAGCAGCTTAACCCTGGCCGCGGTGCACGAGACCCAGTACTTC. The variable domain in full, completed from reference TRBV7-8 and TRBJ2-5, reads GAGVSQSPRYKVAKRGQDVALRCDPISGHVSLFWYQQALGQGPEFLTYFQNEAQLDKSGLPSDRFFAERPEGSVSTLKIQRTQQEDSAVYLCASSLTLAAVHETQYFGPGTRLLVL.

In its sample, this clone was seen a few times. The rearrangement joins TRBV6-5 to TRBJ1-5; TRBD1 agrees at 7 bases. Unmatched junction bases numbered 16, after V lost 5 bases and J lost 15 bases. The CDR3 is 14 residues long. Germline assignment: CDR1 MNHEY and CDR2 SVGAGI. The DNA for the CDR3 is TGTGCCAGCAGTGAGGTGGCAGGGCTATCAGGGGGGCATTTT. Its protein product is CASSEVAGLSGGHF.

The chain couples TRBV7-2 to TRBJ2-5, with TRBD2 matching 8 bases. Germline V lookup: CDR1 SGHTA, CDR2 FQGNSA. This CDR3 spans 16 amino acids. The ends lost 0 bases at V and 1 base at J; junction bases unmatched: 4. The CDR3: CASSLAHGGAQETQYF. In DNA form, the CDR3 reads TGTGCCAGCAGCTTAGCGCACGGGGGGGCCCAAGAGACCCAGTACTTC. The variable domain in full, completed from reference TRBV7-2 and TRBJ2-5, reads GAGVSQSPSNKVTEKGKDVELRCDPISGHTALYWYRQSLGQGLEFLIYFQGNSAPDKSGLPSDRFSAERTGGSVSTLTIQRTQQEDSAVYLCASSLAHGGAQETQYFGPGTRLLVL.

This clone was observed a handful of times. The chain combines TRBV6-5 with TRBJ1-3; TRBD1 matches at 7 bases. The germline V gene encodes CDR1 MNHEY and CDR2 SVGAGI. V gave up 4 bases and J gave up 2 bases; unmatched junction bases: 8. The length of the CDR3 is 16 residues. The CDR3 region has the DNA TGTGCCAGCAGTTCCCCCCACAGGGGCGCTGGAAACACCATATATTTT. Translation: CASSSPHRGAGNTIYF.